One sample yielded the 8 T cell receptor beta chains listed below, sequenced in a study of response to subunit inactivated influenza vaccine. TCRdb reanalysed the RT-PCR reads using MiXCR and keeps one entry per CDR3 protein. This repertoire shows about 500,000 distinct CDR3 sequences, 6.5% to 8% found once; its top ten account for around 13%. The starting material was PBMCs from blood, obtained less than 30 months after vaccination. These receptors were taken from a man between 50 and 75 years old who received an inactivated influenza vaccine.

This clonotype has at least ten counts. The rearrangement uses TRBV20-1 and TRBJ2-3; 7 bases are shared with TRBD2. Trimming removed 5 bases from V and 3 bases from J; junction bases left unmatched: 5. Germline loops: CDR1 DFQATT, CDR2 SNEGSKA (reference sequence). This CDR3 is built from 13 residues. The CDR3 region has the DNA TGCAGTGCTGCTATCGGGGGGACAGATACGCAGTATTTT. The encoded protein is CSAAIGGTDTQYF.

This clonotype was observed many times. The CDR3 DNA is TGCGCCAGCAGCCAGAGAGCGGGGGCCTTCTACAATGAGCAGTTCTTC. It translates to CASSQRAGAFYNEQFF. The J gene is TRBJ2-1, the V gene TRBV4-1; 8 bases line up with TRBD2. V trimming: 3 bases; J trimming: 3 bases; junction bases outside the gene matches: 7. The CDR3 runs to 16 residues. Germline V gene sequence: CDR1 MGHRA, CDR2 YSYEKL.

The CDR3 DNA reads as TGTGCCAGCAGCTTTAGACTAGCGGAATCCAGAATTTACAATGAGCAGTTCTTC. Translating gives CASSFRLAESRIYNEQFF. V and J are TRBV11-1 and TRBJ2-1; 9 bases map to TRBD2. The germline gives CDR1 SGHAT, CDR2 FQDESV (reference sequence). The length of the CDR3 is 18 residues. J gave up 4 bases and V 3 bases, and 13 bases lay outside the gene matches. The variable domain in full, with the rest retrieved from reference TRBV11-1 and TRBJ2-1, is EAEVAQSPRYKITEKSQAVAFWCDPISGHATLYWYRQILGQGPELLVQFQDESVVDDSQLPKDRFSAERLKGVDSTLKIQPAELGDSAMYLCASSFRLAESRIYNEQFFGPGTRLTVL.

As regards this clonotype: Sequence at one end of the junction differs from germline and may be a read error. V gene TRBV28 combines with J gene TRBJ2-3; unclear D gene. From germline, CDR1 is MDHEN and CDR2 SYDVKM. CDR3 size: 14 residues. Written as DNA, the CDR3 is TGTGCCAGCTTTGTCGGCATAGGCACAGATAGGCAGTATTTT. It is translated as CASFVGIGTDRQYF.

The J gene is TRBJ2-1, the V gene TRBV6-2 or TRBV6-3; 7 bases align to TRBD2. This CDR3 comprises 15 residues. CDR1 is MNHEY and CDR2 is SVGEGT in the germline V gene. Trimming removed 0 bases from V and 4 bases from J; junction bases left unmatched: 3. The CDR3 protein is CASSYSSGLYNEQFF. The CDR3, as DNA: TGTGCCAGCAGTTACTCTAGCGGGTTATACAATGAGCAGTTCTTC.

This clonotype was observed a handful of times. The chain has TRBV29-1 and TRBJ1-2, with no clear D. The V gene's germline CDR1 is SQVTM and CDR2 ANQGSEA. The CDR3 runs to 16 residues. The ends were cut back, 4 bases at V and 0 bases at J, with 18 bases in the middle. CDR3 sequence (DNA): TGCAGCGTTGCGGGTCCTAAGTTTACAGCTAACTATGGCTACACCTTC. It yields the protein CSVAGPKFTANYGYTF.

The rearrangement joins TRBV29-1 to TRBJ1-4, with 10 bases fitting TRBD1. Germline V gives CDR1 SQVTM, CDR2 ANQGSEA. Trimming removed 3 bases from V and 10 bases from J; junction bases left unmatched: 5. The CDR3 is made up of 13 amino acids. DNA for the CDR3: TGCAGCGTTGAGCGGGACAGGGGAGGAAAACTGTTTTTT. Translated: CSVERDRGGKLFF.

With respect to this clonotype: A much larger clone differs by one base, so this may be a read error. In DNA form, the CDR3 reads TGTGCCAGCTGCCCCCCCAGGGCTAGCGGGAGGGACAATGAGCAGTTCTTC. Translation gives CASCPPRASGRDNEQFF. The chain combines TRBV3-1 with TRBJ2-1; TRBD2 agrees at 12 bases. From germline, CDR1 is LGHDT and CDR2 YNNKEL (reference sequence). J was trimmed by 5 bases and V by 8 bases; bases with no gene match: 13. This CDR3 contains 17 residues.